This T cell receptor beta chain is from a study of blood T cell repertoires in COVID-19. Study overall: Both acute and convalescent COVID-19 samples were obtained from the United States, Italy and Spain. Sources were T cells, B-cell-depleted T cells, or PBMCs; the material itself was cDNA or gDNA.

This CDR3 has 15 residues. Germline-derived CDR1 and CDR2 are SGHTA and FQGTGA. V gave up 5 bases and J gave up 4 bases; unmatched junction bases: 9. Methods used by the authors: Amplification from reference gene primers served as the basis for estimated nucleated cell counts. The table came from immunoSEQ multiplex PCR; TCRdb's copy has only in-frame clones and leaves some out. Clone size and the V and J calls come from that table; the DNA yielded D and trimming. The data show about 130,000 clones, 60% to 75% seen once. This clonotype was obtained from a woman in her seventies with acute or convalescent COVID-19. Sequencing used peripheral blood. The chain is built from TRBV7-3 and TRBJ2-7, with 9 bases identical to TRBD2. CDR3 region: CASSPTPSGIYEQYF. CDR3 DNA: TGTGCCAGCAGCCCCACGCCTAGCGGGATTTACGAGCAGTACTTC.